This TCR beta chain was recovered during a study of identical twins. V lost 7 bases to trimming and J lost 2 bases; unmatched junction nucleotides: 14. Germline CDR1 and CDR2: SQVTM and ANQGSEA. CDR3 length equals 17 residues. TCRdb reanalysed the 5' RACE reads using MiXCR and keeps one entry per CDR3 protein. The profile covers some 690,000 distinct CDR3 sequences, with roughly 20% appearing a single time and 4% to 4.5% taken by the ten largest. This clonotype was observed many times. This sample was shared with a second study, whose subject was T cells expressing NK-cell markers. From that second work: The same clonotypes also predominated in the CD3+CD56-NKG2C+ fraction of a few donors.

The sequencing input was PBMCs. The V call is TRBV29-1, the J call TRBJ2-1, with 10 bases that match TRBD2. This TCR came from a young woman in good health. The CDR3, as DNA: TGCAGCGCCATTATCCGAGCGGGAGGGCCACCCTACAATGAGCAGTTCTTC. This codes for CSAIIRAGGPPYNEQFF.